The T cell receptor (beta chain) under discussion was sequenced for a study of cytomegalovirus exposure and HLA in healthy donors. Study-wide results and caveats: In presence/absence analyses, roughly uniform sequencing depth across donors was assumed. Within a later analysis, the majority of CMV-associated TCR beta chains appeared HLA-restricted. Per a later analysis, fewer than 20,000 TCR beta sequences showed association with HLA alleles at 0.05 false discovery rate.

A few counts support this clone. Its antigen remains unknown. This PCR relied on a set of 60 Vbeta primers and 13 Jbeta primers. Profiling relied on immunoSEQ multiplex PCR, and the TCRdb table lists in-frame clones only, not all of them. The sample lists roughly 84,000 clones; 70% to 80% were seen once. Sequenced: PBMCs. This TCR derives from a human donor in good health.

Written as DNA, the CDR3 is TGTGCCAGCAGTGAAAGCAGGAGGGTCAACACTGAAGCTTTCTTT. Translated: CASSESRRVNTEAFF. The chain has TRBV6-1 and TRBJ1-1, with unresolved D. The CDR3 has 15 amino acids. V lost 2 bases and J 2 bases, leaving 12 bases between the germline ends. Germline values: CDR1 MNHNS, CDR2 SASEGT.